The rows below give T cell receptor beta chains drawn from one sample of a study of Ad26.COV2.S vaccination and SARS-CoV-2 variants. TCRdb's copy holds only in-frame clones and misses some; the assay was immunoSEQ multiplex PCR. In the table there are over 400,000 clones, 89% of which are singletons. This specimen consisted of peripheral blood, obtained in a trial of Ad26.COV2.S vaccine versus placebo. The receptors shown here come from a person between 18 and 59 years old who received the Ad26.COV2.S COVID-19 vaccine or a placebo. Both conserved end residues are part of each CDR3. The D gene is left open where the match is weak. For some rows the clone size is stated as once, few or many, or as a class when expanded; others skip it.

D gene: NA
V gene: TRBV6-5
clone size: NA
J gene: TRBJ1-3
CDR3 protein: CASGRGGHSGNTIYF
CDR3 DNA: TGTGCCAGCGGAAGGGGGGGCCACTCTGGAAACACCATATATTTT

D gene: NA
V gene: TRBV20-1
clone size: NA
J gene: TRBJ1-2
CDR3 protein: CSAYDRYGYTF
CDR3 DNA: TGCAGTGCTTACGACAGGTACGGCTACACCTTC

D gene: NA
V gene: TRBV7-2
clone size: once
J gene: TRBJ2-5
CDR3 protein: CASSFGVGGGEETQYF
CDR3 DNA: TGTGCCAGCAGCTTTGGAGTAGGGGGCGGGGAAGAGACCCAGTACTTC

D gene: TRBD2
V gene: TRBV18
clone size: NA
J gene: TRBJ2-7
CDR3 protein: CASSQGLAGVSYEQYF
CDR3 DNA: TGTGCCAGCTCACAGGGACTAGCGGGGGTCTCCTACGAGCAGTACTTC

D gene: NA
V gene: TRBV29-1
clone size: NA
J gene: TRBJ2-3
CDR3 protein: CSVENPAGTDTQYF
CDR3 DNA: TGCAGCGTTGAAAACCCGGCAGGGACAGATACGCAGTATTTT

D gene: NA
V gene: TRBV5-1
clone size: NA
J gene: TRBJ2-7
CDR3 protein: CASSLRGRGVTYEQYF
CDR3 DNA: TGCGCCAGCAGCTTGCGTGGCAGGGGGGTCACCTACGAGCAGTACTTC

D gene: NA
V gene: TRBV5-4
clone size: NA
J gene: TRBJ2-3
CDR3 protein: CAFQEGVRLEFTDTQYF
CDR3 DNA: TGTGCCTTTCAGGAGGGGGTTAGACTGGAATTCACAGATACGCAGTATTTT

D gene: TRBD2
V gene: TRBV5-1
clone size: NA
J gene: TRBJ2-1
CDR3 protein: CASSYRGLAILTNEQFF
CDR3 DNA: TGCGCCAGCAGCTATAGAGGACTAGCTATCCTTACAAATGAGCAGTTCTTC

D gene: NA
V gene: TRBV3-1/TRBV3-2
clone size: NA
J gene: TRBJ2-3
CDR3 protein: CASSQLGTSLDTQYF
CDR3 DNA: TGTGCCAGCAGCCAATTGGGGACCTCATTAGATACGCAGTATTTT

D gene: TRBD2
V gene: TRBV19
clone size: few
J gene: TRBJ2-2
CDR3 protein: CASSIDGRDTGELFF
CDR3 DNA: TGTGCCAGTAGTATAGACGGGAGGGATACCGGGGAGCTGTTTTTT

D gene: NA
V gene: TRBV7-9
clone size: NA
J gene: TRBJ2-1
CDR3 protein: CASSWAVYNEQFF
CDR3 DNA: TGTGCCAGCAGCTGGGCTGTTTACAATGAGCAGTTCTTC

D gene: TRBD1
V gene: TRBV7-9
clone size: NA
J gene: TRBJ1-3
CDR3 protein: CASSYTGAGNTIYF
CDR3 DNA: TGTGCCAGCAGCTATACAGGGGCTGGAAACACCATATATTTT

D gene: NA
V gene: TRBV10-3
clone size: NA
J gene: TRBJ1-2
CDR3 protein: CATTPPARGGYTF
CDR3 DNA: TGTGCCACCACGCCACCTGCCAGGGGCGGCTACACCTTC

D gene: NA
V gene: TRBV5-8
clone size: NA
J gene: TRBJ2-3
CDR3 protein: CASSSDLDTQYF
CDR3 DNA: TGTGCCAGCAGTTCTGACCTGGATACGCAGTATTTT

D gene: NA
V gene: TRBV20-1
clone size: NA
J gene: TRBJ2-7
CDR3 protein: CSAWGDYEQYF
CDR3 DNA: TGCAGTGCCTGGGGTGACTACGAGCAGTACTTC

D gene: NA
V gene: TRBV9
clone size: NA
J gene: TRBJ1-2
CDR3 protein: CASSVAGGAHYGYTF
CDR3 DNA: TGTGCCAGCAGCGTAGCGGGGGGCGCTCACTATGGCTACACCTTC

D gene: TRBD2
V gene: TRBV5-1
clone size: NA
J gene: TRBJ2-3
CDR3 protein: CASSLGSGGAVDTQYF
CDR3 DNA: TGCGCCAGCAGCTTGGGCAGCGGGGGGGCGGTAGATACGCAGTATTTT

D gene: NA
V gene: TRBV19
clone size: NA
J gene: TRBJ2-7
CDR3 protein: CASRRAPGYEQYF
CDR3 DNA: TGTGCCAGCCGGCGGGCCCCAGGGTACGAGCAGTACTTC

D gene: NA
V gene: TRBV7-3
clone size: NA
J gene: TRBJ2-3
CDR3 protein: CASSPWGVSGRDTQYF
CDR3 DNA: TGTGCCAGCAGCCCCTGGGGTGTTAGCGGAAGAGATACGCAGTATTTT

D gene: TRBD1
V gene: TRBV6-5
clone size: NA
J gene: TRBJ2-5
CDR3 protein: CASSYFYGTVVETQYF
CDR3 DNA: TGTGCCAGCAGTTACTTTTACGGGACAGTTGTAGAGACCCAGTACTTC

D gene: NA
V gene: TRBV2
clone size: NA
J gene: TRBJ2-1
CDR3 protein: CASSVLNEQFF
CDR3 DNA: TGTGCCAGCAGTGTATTAAATGAGCAGTTCTTC

D gene: NA
V gene: TRBV2
clone size: NA
J gene: TRBJ2-1
CDR3 protein: CASGVIYSREYNEQFF
CDR3 DNA: TGTGCCAGCGGGGTAATTTATAGCAGGGAATACAATGAGCAGTTCTTC

D gene: NA
V gene: TRBV11-3
clone size: NA
J gene: TRBJ2-1
CDR3 protein: CASSLDSETLQFF
CDR3 DNA: TGTGCCAGCAGCTTAGATAGTGAGACCCTGCAGTTCTTC

D gene: NA
V gene: TRBV5-1
clone size: NA
J gene: TRBJ2-7
CDR3 protein: CASSPRLSYEQYF
CDR3 DNA: TGCGCCAGCAGTCCCCGGTTGAGTTACGAGCAGTACTTC

D gene: TRBD1
V gene: TRBV7-2
clone size: NA
J gene: TRBJ1-4
CDR3 protein: CASSLTTGGSLPTNEKLFF
CDR3 DNA: TGTGCCAGCAGCTTGACCACAGGGGGCTCCCTCCCAACTAATGAAAAACTGTTTTTT

D gene: TRBD2
V gene: TRBV19
clone size: NA
J gene: TRBJ2-2
CDR3 protein: CASSIGQRDYTGELFF
CDR3 DNA: TGTGCCAGTAGTATAGGTCAGCGGGACTACACCGGGGAGCTGTTTTTT

D gene: NA
V gene: TRBV3-1/TRBV3-2
clone size: NA
J gene: TRBJ1-2
CDR3 protein: CASSPRRLEPYGYTF
CDR3 DNA: TGTGCCAGCAGCCCCAGAAGACTCGAACCCTATGGCTACACCTTC

D gene: TRBD1
V gene: TRBV19
clone size: NA
J gene: TRBJ1-1
CDR3 protein: CASSKQGRGIETEAFF
CDR3 DNA: TGTGCCAGTAGCAAACAGGGGAGAGGCATTGAGACTGAAGCTTTCTTT

D gene: TRBD1
V gene: TRBV6-5
clone size: NA
J gene: TRBJ1-2
CDR3 protein: CASSRQGITYGYTF
CDR3 DNA: TGTGCCAGCAGTCGACAGGGGATAACCTATGGCTACACCTTC

D gene: TRBD2
V gene: TRBV18
clone size: NA
J gene: TRBJ2-3
CDR3 protein: CASSPVAGGQDTQYF
CDR3 DNA: TGTGCCAGCTCACCGGTAGCGGGGGGCCAGGATACGCAGTATTTT

D gene: TRBD1
V gene: TRBV10-3
clone size: NA
J gene: TRBJ2-3
CDR3 protein: CAIRGTGVGDTQYF
CDR3 DNA: TGTGCCATCAGGGGGACAGGGGTTGGAGATACGCAGTATTTT

D gene: TRBD2
V gene: TRBV2
clone size: NA
J gene: TRBJ2-3
CDR3 protein: CASSEVRLAGVNTQYF
CDR3 DNA: TGTGCCAGCAGTGAAGTAAGACTAGCGGGAGTTAATACGCAGTATTTT

D gene: NA
V gene: TRBV6-1
clone size: NA
J gene: TRBJ1-4
CDR3 protein: CASSEAWGNGGEKLFF
CDR3 DNA: TGTGCCAGCAGTGAAGCGTGGGGGAATGGGGGCGAAAAACTGTTTTTT

D gene: TRBD1
V gene: TRBV7-8
clone size: NA
J gene: TRBJ1-2
CDR3 protein: CASSWDRNYGYTF
CDR3 DNA: TGTGCCAGCAGCTGGGACAGAAACTATGGCTACACCTTC

D gene: TRBD2
V gene: TRBV19
clone size: NA
J gene: TRBJ2-5
CDR3 protein: CASSIAKGRLAEKETQYF
CDR3 DNA: TGTGCCAGTAGTATAGCGAAGGGGAGACTAGCGGAGAAAGAGACCCAGTACTTC

D gene: NA
V gene: TRBV19
clone size: NA
J gene: TRBJ1-2
CDR3 protein: CASSIRGYGYTF
CDR3 DNA: TGTGCCAGTAGTATCCGCGGGTATGGCTACACCTTC

D gene: NA
V gene: TRBV11-3
clone size: NA
J gene: TRBJ2-1
CDR3 protein: CASSIGFSYNEQFF
CDR3 DNA: TGTGCCAGCAGCATCGGCTTCTCCTACAATGAGCAGTTCTTC

D gene: NA
V gene: TRBV10-3
clone size: NA
J gene: TRBJ1-3
CDR3 protein: CAIRDPTTGYSGNTIYF
CDR3 DNA: TGTGCCATCAGAGACCCTACGACAGGTTACTCTGGAAACACCATATATTTT

D gene: TRBD1
V gene: TRBV3-1/TRBV3-2
clone size: NA
J gene: TRBJ2-1
CDR3 protein: CASSKQGAHNEQFF
CDR3 DNA: TGTGCCAGCAGCAAACAGGGGGCACACAATGAGCAGTTCTTC

D gene: TRBD1
V gene: TRBV5-1
clone size: NA
J gene: TRBJ2-5
CDR3 protein: CASSTGQGYQETQYF
CDR3 DNA: TGCGCCAGCAGCACCGGACAGGGGTACCAAGAGACCCAGTACTTC

D gene: NA
V gene: TRBV4-1
clone size: NA
J gene: TRBJ1-2
CDR3 protein: CASSQGQSEAGYGYTF
CDR3 DNA: TGCGCCAGCAGCCAAGGTCAAAGTGAGGCCGGTTATGGCTACACCTTC

D gene: NA
V gene: TRBV6-4
clone size: NA
J gene: TRBJ2-3
CDR3 protein: CASSDGTPTDTQYF
CDR3 DNA: TGTGCCAGCAGTGACGGGACGCCAACAGATACGCAGTATTTT

D gene: TRBD1
V gene: TRBV28
clone size: NA
J gene: TRBJ1-4
CDR3 protein: CASTPSTGWREKLFF
CDR3 DNA: TGTGCCAGCACCCCCTCGACAGGGTGGAGAGAAAAACTGTTTTTT

D gene: NA
V gene: TRBV7-2
clone size: NA
J gene: TRBJ2-3
CDR3 protein: CASSLSGSREDTQYF
CDR3 DNA: TGTGCCAGCAGCTTGAGTGGGAGTCGGGAAGATACGCAGTATTTT

D gene: NA
V gene: TRBV18
clone size: NA
J gene: TRBJ2-7
CDR3 protein: CASSLGGLGTYEQYF
CDR3 DNA: TGTGCCAGCTCATTAGGGGGACTGGGTACCTACGAGCAGTACTTC

D gene: TRBD2
V gene: TRBV11-1
clone size: NA
J gene: TRBJ2-1
CDR3 protein: CASSLGGTVYNEQFF
CDR3 DNA: TGTGCTAGCAGCCTGGGGGGGACCGTTTACAATGAGCAGTTCTTC